This T cell receptor beta chain was sequenced during a study of T cells in Graves' hyperthyroidism and ophthalmopathy. TCR beta CDR3 sequences were amplified from RNA transcripts. RT-PCR in the first round (using the HTBI primer set) targeted the TCR CDR3. MiXCR was run by TCRdb on the multiplex PCR reads, yielding one entry per CDR3 protein. The repertoire includes 280,000 or so distinct CDR3 sequences, approximately 16% of them detected once, and roughly 31% sits in the top ten. In its sample, this clonotype was seen a few times. Exclusions: uncontrolled infection, other autoimmune disease, pregnancy, lactation. This CDR3 is built from 14 residues. Germline V gene data show CDR1 as MNHEY and CDR2 as SMNVEV (reference sequence). V gave up 2 bases and J gave up 3 bases, with 11 bases separating them.

The receptor was derived from a woman aged 45-65 years with Graves' hyperthyroidism that later progressed to Graves' ophthalmopathy. This rearrangement joins TRBV27 to TRBJ2-7; D perhaps matches TRBD1 (6 bases). The sample taken for sequencing was blood. CDR3 sequence (DNA): TGTGCCAGCAGTTTACAAGGGACACTCTACGAGCAGTACTTC. Translation gives CASSLQGTLYEQYF.